This T cell receptor (beta chain) was identified during a study of immune heterogeneity within non-small cell lung tumors. Study summary: Tumor histology was classified as squamous cell carcinoma in a handful of cases, non-squamous carcinoma in 10 to 11 and not otherwise specified in 1.

TCRs were amplified from roughly 650 ng gDNA of bulk tumor per sample. While surgery was under way, several biopsies spaced far apart were taken per primary tumor. Surgery that was curative in intent was performed on patients with untreated, newly diagnosed non-small cell lung cancer. Those donating were patients (newly diagnosed with non-small cell lung cancer) who were having surgery with curative intent. TCR beta CDR3 was amplified by multiplex PCR, first round ten to eleven cycles, 32 V and 13 J primers. TCRdb reprocessed the multiplex PCR reads via MiXCR and lists one record per CDR3 protein. The sample carries around 5,000 distinct CDR3 sequences, roughly 23% recorded once. Study findings and constraints: Within each patient, tumor sites shared identical dominant CDR3 beta clonotypes and also held site-unique high-frequency clones.

V was clipped by 5 bases and J by 6 bases; unmatched bases: 13. Germline V gene data show CDR1 as MNHNS and CDR2 as SASEGT. The CDR3 length is 15 residues. This clonotype is medium-sized by share. Its antigen is unknown. The sequencing input was lung tumor tissue. This receptor was taken from a woman in her sixties or seventies with non-small cell lung cancer. The genes are TRBV6-1 and TRBJ2-7, with 7 bases fitting TRBD2. The CDR3 DNA is TGTGCCAGCAGTAAACACCCAAGCGGGGCCTCCGAGCAGTACTTC. Its protein is CASSKHPSGASEQYF.